The TCR beta chain described here comes from a study of beta chain features in type 1 diabetes. Study-level background: Across the samples, roughly 98,000,000 sorted cells were examined in total. Study outcomes and limitations: PCR might favor shorter templates, equally in patients and controls. Sampled from patients, naive, central memory and Treg TCRB repertoires appeared more similar than those sampled from healthy donors.

The ends lost 7 bases at V and 5 bases at J; junction bases unmatched: 3. The CDR3 totals 11 residues. Germline V gene sequence: CDR1 SQVTM, CDR2 ANQGSEA. Only a few counts were recorded for this clone. The antigen remains unidentified. The isolated RNA, all of it, was reverse transcribed, so expressed TCRB transcripts were what got sequenced. The protocol was immunoSEQ multiplex PCR, while the TCRdb copy is restricted to in-frame clones and leaves out a portion. The sample includes 450,000 to 600,000 clones, approximately 31% of them seen just once. Material: naive CD4+ T cells from blood. The chain has TRBV29-1 and TRBJ2-5; TRBD2 agrees at 8 bases. The receptor was derived from a man between 18 and 35 years old in good health. CDR3 protein: CSEGGGETQYF. CDR3 DNA sequence: TGCAGCGAGGGCGGGGGGGAGACCCAGTACTTC.